This record covers a single T cell receptor (beta chain). The assay was immunoSEQ multiplex PCR, and TCRdb's table has in-frame clones only and misses some. The profile covers fewer than 200,000 clones, with approximately 92% appearing a single time and about 1.5% taken by the ten largest. The sample is drawn from a study of control samples from healthy donors and cancer patients. CDR3 length equals 16 residues. The V gene end was trimmed by 1 base and the J gene end by 1 base; junction bases not matched to a gene: 2. From germline, CDR1 is SGHNT and CDR2 YENEEA. This rearrangement joins TRBV11-3 to TRBJ2-7; 12 bases align to TRBD2. The receptor comes from a man younger than 35 in good health. Sequencing was done on a sample of blood. CDR3 nucleotide sequence: TGTGCCAGCAGCTTAGGAGGACTAGCGGGGTCCTACGAGCAGTACTTC. This gives the protein CASSLGGLAGSYEQYF.